Below are 7 T cell receptor beta chains sequenced from a single sample in a study of cytomegalovirus exposure and HLA in healthy donors. The primer mix had 60 Vbeta and 13 Jbeta primers. Clones were sequenced by immunoSEQ multiplex PCR, and TCRdb holds only the in-frame ones, with some missing. This table holds 200,000 or so clones, around 75% found once. Sequenced material: PBMCs. These receptors were taken from a male donor in good health and CMV-seropositive.

The CDR3: CASSLETSGVARETQYF. The CDR3 region has the DNA TGCGCCAGCAGCCTGGAGACTAGCGGGGTAGCGCGGGAGACCCAGTACTTC. The chain combines TRBV5-1 with TRBJ2-5; 11 bases align to TRBD2. CDR1 and CDR2 from the germline V gene are SGHRS and YFSETQ. With 4 bases clipped from V and 5 bases from J, the junction kept 13 bases outside the gene matches. The CDR3 consists of 17 residues.

This clone was detected a few times. The chain carries TRBV7-2 and TRBJ1-2; D is possibly TRBD1 (6 bases). Germline assignment: CDR1 SGHTA and CDR2 FQGNSA. With 5 bases removed from V and 8 bases from J, the gap between germline ends came to 21 bases. This CDR3 comprises 15 residues. The CDR3 protein is CASSNAPRGAGGYTF. CDR3 nucleotides: TGTGCCAGCAGCAACGCACCGCGGGGGGCCGGGGGCTACACCTTC.

A note on this clone: One junction end disagrees with the germline gene, perhaps due to a read error. The chain is built from TRBV7-7 and TRBJ2-7; 7 nucleotides agree with TRBD1. Germline lookup yields CDR1 SSHAT and CDR2 FNYEAQ (reference sequence). The CDR3 consists of 13 residues. Here the CDR3 reads CASSTGEGYEQYF. CDR3 DNA sequence: TGTGCTAGCAGCACAGGGGAAGGCTACGAGCAGTACTTC. Together with reference TRBV7-7 and TRBJ2-7, the CDR3 gives the full variable domain: GAGVSQSPRYKVTKRGQDVTLRCDPISSHATLYWYQQALGQGPEFLTYFNYEAQPDKSGLPSDRFSAERPEGSISTLTIQRTEQRDSAMYRCASSTGEGYEQYFGPGTRLTVT.

The chain employs TRBV6-5 and TRBJ1-5; D gene uncertain. The V gene's germline CDR1 is MNHEY and CDR2 SVGAGI. Trimming removed 3 bases at V and 3 bases at J, with 9 bases between. This CDR3 is 14 amino acids long. CDR3 residues: CASSYAGYNQPQHF. In DNA form, the CDR3 reads TGTGCCAGCAGTTATGCGGGGTACAATCAGCCCCAGCATTTT.

This chain joins TRBV6-1 and TRBJ2-7; TRBD2 matches 10 bases. Germline V CDR1 and CDR2: MNHNS, SASEGT. The CDR3 length is 17 residues. J was trimmed by 0 bases and V by 4 bases; bases with no gene match: 9. The CDR3 here is CASSARTSGRSSYEQYF. The CDR3 nucleotides are TGTGCCAGCAGTGCCAGGACTAGCGGTAGGAGCTCCTACGAGCAGTACTTC.

V is TRBV10-3 and J is TRBJ2-2, with 7 bases identical to TRBD1. V was clipped by 2 bases and J by 7 bases; unmatched bases: 10. The length of the CDR3 is 16 residues. The germline gives CDR1 ENHRY, CDR2 SYGVKD. Written as DNA, the CDR3 is TGTGCCATCAGTGAGCCGAACAGGGGTTCGGGCGGGGAGCTGTTTTTT. Residues: CAISEPNRGSGGELFF.

On this clone itself: The same CDR3 is also encoded by other DNA sequences in this sample. The chain carries TRBV18 and TRBJ2-3; the D is unclear. CDR3 length: 11 amino acids. CDR1 is KGHSH and CDR2 is LQKENI in the germline V gene. The V end lost 6 bases, the J end lost 2 bases, and 3 bases lay between the germline ends. The chain's CDR3 is CASSLTDTQYF. The CDR3 coding sequence is TGTGCCAGCTCCCTCACAGATACGCAGTATTTT.